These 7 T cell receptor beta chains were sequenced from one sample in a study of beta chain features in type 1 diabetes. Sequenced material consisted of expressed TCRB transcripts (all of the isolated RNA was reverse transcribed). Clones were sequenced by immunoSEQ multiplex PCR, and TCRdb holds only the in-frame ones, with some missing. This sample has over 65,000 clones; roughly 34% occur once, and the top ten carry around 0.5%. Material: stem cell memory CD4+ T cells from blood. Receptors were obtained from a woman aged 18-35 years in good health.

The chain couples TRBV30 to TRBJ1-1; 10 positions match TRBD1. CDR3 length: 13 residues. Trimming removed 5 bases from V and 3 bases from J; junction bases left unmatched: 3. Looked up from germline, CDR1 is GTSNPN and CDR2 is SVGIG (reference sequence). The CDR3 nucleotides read TGTGCCTGGGACAGGGGGCCGGACACTGAAGCTTTCTTT. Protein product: CAWDRGPDTEAFF.

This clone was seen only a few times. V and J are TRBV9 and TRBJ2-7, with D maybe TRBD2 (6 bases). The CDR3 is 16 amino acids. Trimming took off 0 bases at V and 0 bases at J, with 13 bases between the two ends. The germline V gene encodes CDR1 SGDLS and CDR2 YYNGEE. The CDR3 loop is CASSVGGSGYSYEQYF. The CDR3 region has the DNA TGTGCCAGCAGCGTAGGAGGTAGCGGTTACTCCTACGAGCAGTACTTC.

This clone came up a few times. In DNA, the CDR3 is TGTGCCAGCAGTTCGGGGGACATTCAGTACTTC. Protein: CASSSGDIQYF. The chain couples TRBV6-1 to TRBJ2-4; maybe TRBD2 (6 bases). Germline V lookup: CDR1 MNHNS, CDR2 SASEGT. V lost 5 bases, J lost 8 bases, and 7 bases lay in between. The CDR3 is 11 amino acids.

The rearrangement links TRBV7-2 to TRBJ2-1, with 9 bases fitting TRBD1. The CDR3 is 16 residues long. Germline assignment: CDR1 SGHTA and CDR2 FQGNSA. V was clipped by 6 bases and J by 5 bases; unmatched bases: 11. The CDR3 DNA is TGTGCCAGCAGGCGACAACAGGGGGCAATTGACAATGAGCAGTTCTTC. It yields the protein CASRRQQGAIDNEQFF. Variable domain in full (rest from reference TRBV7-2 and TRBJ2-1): GAGVSQSPSNKVTEKGKDVELRCDPISGHTALYWYRQSLGQGLEFLIYFQGNSAPDKSGLPSDRFSAERTGGSVSTLTIQRTQQEDSAVYLCASRRQQGAIDNEQFFGPGTRLTVL.

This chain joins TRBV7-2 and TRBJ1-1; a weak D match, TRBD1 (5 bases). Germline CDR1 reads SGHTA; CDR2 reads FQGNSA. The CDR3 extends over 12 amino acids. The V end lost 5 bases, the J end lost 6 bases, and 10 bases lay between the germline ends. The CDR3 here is CASSPGFAEAFF. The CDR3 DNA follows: TGTGCCAGCAGCCCAGGGTTCGCTGAAGCTTTCTTT.

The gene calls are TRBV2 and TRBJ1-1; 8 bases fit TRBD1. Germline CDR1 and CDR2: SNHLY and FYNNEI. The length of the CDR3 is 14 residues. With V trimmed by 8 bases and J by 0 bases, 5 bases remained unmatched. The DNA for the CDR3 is TGTGCCAGCGGTCAACAGGGGGTGAACACTGAAGCTTTCTTT. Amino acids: CASGQQGVNTEAFF.

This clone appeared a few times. CDR3 bases: TGTGCCAGCGCCGATCGGGAGTCCTCAGCTTTCTTT. Translated, it gives CASADRESSAFF. This rearrangement joins TRBV19 to TRBJ1-1; the D is unclear. The germline gives CDR1 LNHDA, CDR2 SQIVND (reference sequence). CDR3 length equals 12 residues. The V and J ends lost 9 bases and 10 bases respectively, with 18 bases between them. Variable domain in full (rest from reference TRBV19 and TRBJ1-1): DGGITQSPKYLFRKEGQNVTLSCEQNLNHDAMYWYRQDPGQGLRLIYYSQIVNDFQKGDIAEGYSVSREKKESFPLTVTSAQKNPTAFYLCASADRESSAFFGQGTRLTVV.